This T cell receptor beta chain was sequenced in a study of blood T cell repertoires in COVID-19. Turning to the study itself: Sources were T cells, B-cell-depleted T cells, or PBMCs; the material itself was cDNA or gDNA.

The CDR3 runs to 15 residues. With 5 bases clipped from V and 7 bases from J, the junction kept 7 bases outside the gene matches. Germline V gives CDR1 SGHVS, CDR2 FNYEAQ. Original analysis: Cell counts per sample came from amplifying reference gene primers. Produced via immunoSEQ multiplex PCR; TCRdb's table is partial and in-frame only. V, J and clone size are taken as reported in that table, and D and trimming were inferred from the DNA itself. In the table there are over 200,000 clones, 88% of which are singletons. This TCR was recovered from a woman aged 40 to 50 who had recovered from COVID-19. The chain combines TRBV7-6 with TRBJ2-7, with TRBD2 matching 14 bases. Sequenced sample: peripheral blood. CDR3 in amino acids: CASSPRTSGRCEQYV. The CDR3 DNA is TGTGCCAGCAGCCCCAGGACTAGCGGGAGGTGTGAGCAGTACGTC.